These 9 T cell receptor beta chains share one sample of origin, sequenced in a study of a mutant IDH1 vaccine in newly diagnosed glioma. TCRdb keeps only in-frame clones here, not all; method: immunoSEQ multiplex PCR. Here the sample spans approximately 33,000 clones, 75% being singletons. Time point here: week 47, end of study. What each vaccine dose contained was 300 ug of mutant IDH1 20-mer peptide, accompanied by topical imiquimod. These receptors are not linked to any known antigen. Material: PBMCs, obtained from a glioma patient whose treatment included an IDH1 peptide vaccine. The receptors here all came from a middle-aged man with glioma.

This chain joins TRBV5-4 and TRBJ2-1; weak D call: TRBD2 (6 bases). Trimming pared 0 bases from V and 13 bases from J, leaving 11 bases between. The CDR3 extends over 12 amino acids. Germline V gene data show CDR1 as SGHNT and CDR2 as YYREEE (reference sequence). The CDR3 is CASSLAEGAQFF. The CDR3 DNA is TGTGCCAGCAGCTTGGCGGAGGGAGCCCAGTTCTTC.

The chain is built from TRBV5-1 and TRBJ2-1; D call uncertain. Per the germline V gene, CDR1 is SGHRS and CDR2 is YFSETQ. This CDR3 has 12 residues. The V end lost 0 bases, the J end lost 5 bases, and 3 bases lay between the germline ends. CDR3 sequence reads: CASSLGNNEQFF. The CDR3 DNA sequence: TGCGCCAGCAGCTTGGGTAACAATGAGCAGTTCTTC.

The chain links TRBV7-2 to TRBJ2-1; the match to TRBD2 covers 12 bases. The CDR3 covers 16 residues. V was clipped by 6 bases and J by 10 bases; unmatched bases: 13. Per germline, CDR1 SGHTA and CDR2 FQGNSA. The CDR3: CASRSSLAGGPLEQFF. In DNA form, the CDR3 reads TGTGCCAGCAGATCCTCCCTAGCGGGAGGGCCTTTGGAGCAGTTCTTC.

The V gene is TRBV2, the J gene TRBJ1-4; weak D call: TRBD1 (5 bases). The CDR3 length is 17 residues. From germline, CDR1 is SNHLY and CDR2 FYNNEI. The ends were cut back, 6 bases at V and 7 bases at J, with 24 bases in the middle. The DNA of the CDR3 is TGTGCCAGCAGCCCATGGGGGGACTCCTCCGAGGGTGAAAAACTGTTTTTT. This codes for CASSPWGDSSEGEKLFF.

The sample holds a few counts of this clone. V and J are TRBV4-3 and TRBJ1-2, with unresolved D. In germline, CDR1 is LGHNA, CDR2 YSLEER. With 4 bases removed from V and 0 bases from J, the gap between germline ends came to 9 bases. The CDR3 totals 14 residues. Here the CDR3 reads CASSPRHTNYGYTF. The CDR3 bases are TGCGCCAGCAGCCCCCGACACACTAACTATGGCTACACCTTC.

Note on this clone: The identical CDR3 is also encoded by other nucleotide sequences in the sample. The chain has TRBV7-2 and TRBJ1-1, with D tentatively TRBD1 (6 bases). This CDR3 is 15 amino acids long. V was cut by 4 bases and J by 1 base, with 13 bases left in between. Germline V lookup: CDR1 SGHTA, CDR2 FQGNSA. The CDR3 region is CASSSQGGGNTEAFF. The CDR3 DNA sequence: TGTGCCAGCAGCTCACAGGGCGGAGGGAACACTGAAGCTTTCTTT.

This clone was detected a few times. The chain joins TRBV12-1 to TRBJ2-3; whether TRBD1, the table's D call, matches the DNA was not checked. TRBV12-1 is deemed a pseudogene. The CDR3 is made up of 14 amino acids. This CDR3 is CASSCGTSTDTQYF. DNA for the CDR3: TGTGCCAGCAGCTGTGGGACATCCACAGATACGCAGTATTTT.

The rearrangement joins TRBV5-6 to TRBJ1-1; D call uncertain. This CDR3 spans 13 amino acids. Trimming removed 0 bases at V and 3 bases at J, with 6 bases between. The germline gives CDR1 SGHDT, CDR2 YYEEEE. CDR3 bases: TGTGCCAGCAGCTTGGGGGGTGACACTGAAGCTTTCTTT. This encodes CASSLGGDTEAFF.

The gene calls are TRBV19 and TRBJ2-3; the D gene could be TRBD1 or TRBD2 (5 bases each). The CDR3 has 16 amino acids. Germline V lookup: CDR1 LNHDA, CDR2 SQIVND (reference sequence). V gave up 4 bases and J gave up 1 base, with 15 bases separating them. This CDR3 reads CASSTITRGGTDTQYF. The CDR3 DNA is TGTGCCAGTAGTACTATAACGAGGGGAGGCACAGATACGCAGTATTTT.